One and the same sample provided the 8 T cell receptor beta chains below, sequenced in a study of blood T cell repertoires in COVID-19. Clones were sequenced by immunoSEQ multiplex PCR, and TCRdb holds only the in-frame ones, with some missing. Of over 200,000 clones listed, 75% to 90% are singletons. Sample: peripheral blood. The receptors originated from a man under 40 with COVID-19, enrolled during active disease.

The V call is TRBV14, the J call TRBJ2-1, with D hard to call. The ends were cut back, 5 bases at V and 4 bases at J, with 12 bases in the middle. CDR3 length equals 14 residues. CDR1 is SGHDN, CDR2 FVKESK, per germline. CDR3 in amino acids: CASSEVAGYNEQFF. Written as DNA, the CDR3 is TGTGCCAGCAGCGAGGTAGCTGGGTACAATGAGCAGTTCTTC.

The V and J genes are TRBV24-1 and TRBJ2-2, with a weak D call TRBD1 (6 bases). Trimming left V 5 bases short and J 4 bases short, with 7 bases between. The CDR3 runs to 13 residues. Germline CDR1 is KGHDR and CDR2 is SFDVKD. The CDR3: CATSGQVTGELFF. CDR3 coding DNA: TGTGCCACCAGTGGACAGGTCACCGGGGAGCTGTTTTTT.

V gene TRBV30 combines with J gene TRBJ2-7, with 7 positions matching TRBD2. The junction had 7 bases not matched to a gene; V was cut back by 1 base and J by 7 bases. The CDR3 extends over 13 amino acids. The germline gives CDR1 GTSNPN, CDR2 SVGIG (reference sequence). CDR3 DNA: TGTGCCTGGAGTGAGGGAGGGCCGGTAGAGCAGTACTTC. This encodes CAWSEGGPVEQYF.

The chain recombines TRBV6-5 with TRBJ1-2; D remains ambiguous. Germline V CDR1 and CDR2: MNHEY, SVGAGI. V lost 7 bases, J lost 7 bases, and 16 bases lay in between. This CDR3 has 13 residues. Here the CDR3 DNA reads TGTGCCAGCAAACCCAGTCCCAACGCTGGCTACACCTTC. Encoded protein: CASKPSPNAGYTF.

The genes are TRBV7-2 and TRBJ2-1; D gene uncertain. V lost 6 bases, J lost 0 bases, and 15 bases lay in between. Germline CDR1 reads SGHTA; CDR2 reads FQGNSA. The CDR3 extends over 16 amino acids. The chain's CDR3 is CASRDGSYSSYNEQFF. DNA of the CDR3: TGTGCCAGCAGGGATGGGTCTTACAGCTCCTACAATGAGCAGTTCTTC.

The CDR3 nucleotides read TGTGCCAGCAGAGAGACTAGCGGGAGAACAGATACGCAGTATTTT. It translates to CASRETSGRTDTQYF. The rearrangement joins TRBV2 to TRBJ2-3; 12 bases align to TRBD2. Per germline, CDR1 SNHLY and CDR2 FYNNEI. The ends lost 6 bases at V and 3 bases at J; junction bases unmatched: 4. CDR3 length: 15 residues.

This chain links TRBV6-1 with TRBJ1-1, with a possible D match to TRBD1 (6 bases). The CDR3 length is 12 residues. The germline CDR1 and CDR2 sequences are MNHNS and SASEGT. Trimming took off 3 bases at V and 11 bases at J, with 13 bases between the two ends. Here the CDR3 reads CASSDWDIRAFF. The CDR3 region has the DNA TGTGCCAGCAGTGATTGGGACATACGGGCTTTCTTT.

The V call is TRBV27, the J call TRBJ1-2, with 7 bases that match TRBD1. The trim removed 5 bases at V and 8 bases at J, leaving 14 bases unmatched. The CDR3 has 15 amino acids. CDR1 is MNHEY, CDR2 SMNVEV, per germline (reference sequence). The CDR3 sequence: CASSPSTGAGYGYTF. In DNA, the CDR3 is TGTGCCAGCAGTCCATCCACAGGGGCGGGTTACGGCTACACCTTC.